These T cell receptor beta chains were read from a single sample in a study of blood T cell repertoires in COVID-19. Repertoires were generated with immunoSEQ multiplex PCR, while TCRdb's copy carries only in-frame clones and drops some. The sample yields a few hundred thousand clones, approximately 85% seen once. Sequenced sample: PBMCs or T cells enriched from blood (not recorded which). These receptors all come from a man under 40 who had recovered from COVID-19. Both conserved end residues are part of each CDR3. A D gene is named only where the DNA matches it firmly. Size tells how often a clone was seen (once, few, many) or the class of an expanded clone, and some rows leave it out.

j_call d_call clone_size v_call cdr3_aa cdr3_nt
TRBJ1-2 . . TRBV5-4 CASSLLGTQGLYRGYTF TGTGCCAGCAGCCTCCTAGGGACCCAGGGGCTTTATAGGGGCTACACCTTC
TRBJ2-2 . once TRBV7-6 CASSLDGAVNTGELFF TGTGCCAGCAGCTTAGATGGTGCGGTGAACACCGGGGAGCTGTTTTTT
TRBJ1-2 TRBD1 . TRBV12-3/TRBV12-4 CASRSLDRDGYTF TGTGCCAGCAGATCTTTGGACAGGGACGGCTACACCTTC
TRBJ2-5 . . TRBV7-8 CASSLLRRQLKETQYF TGTGCCAGCAGCTTACTTCGTCGACAGCTAAAAGAGACCCAGTACTTC
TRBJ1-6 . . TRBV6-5 CASSHAGMESPLHF TGTGCCAGCAGTCACGCGGGGATGGAGTCACCCCTCCACTTT
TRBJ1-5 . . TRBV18 CASSPLGSGGSNQPQHF TGTGCCAGCTCACCTTTGGGGTCCGGGGGTAGCAATCAGCCCCAGCATTTT
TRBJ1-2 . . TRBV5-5 CASSPESGGAGGYTF TGTGCCAGCAGCCCTGAATCGGGGGGCGCAGGGGGCTACACCTTC
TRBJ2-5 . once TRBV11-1 CASSRGWETQYF TGTGCCAGCAGTCGGGGATGGGAGACCCAGTACTTC
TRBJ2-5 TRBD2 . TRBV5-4 CASSLMTSGGALETQYF TGTGCCAGCAGCTTGATGACTAGCGGGGGGGCCCTTGAGACCCAGTACTTC
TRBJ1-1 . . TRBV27 CASSFVGGTEAFF TGTGCCAGCAGTTTCGTCGGGGGCACTGAAGCTTTCTTT
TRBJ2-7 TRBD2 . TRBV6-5 CASSYSGGGASYEQYF TGTGCCAGCAGTTACTCTGGCGGGGGGGCCTCCTACGAGCAGTACTTC
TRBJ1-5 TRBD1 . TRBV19 CASSNRGLGQPQHF TGTGCCAGTAGTAACAGGGGGCTTGGTCAGCCCCAGCATTTT
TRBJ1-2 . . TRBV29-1 CSVAGAKDGYTF TGCAGCGTTGCTGGGGCGAAGGATGGCTACACCTTC
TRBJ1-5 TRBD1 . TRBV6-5 CASSRDRVQPQHF TGTGCCAGCAGTCGCGACAGGGTTCAGCCCCAGCATTTT
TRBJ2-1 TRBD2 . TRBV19 CASEAQAGREADEQFF TGTGCCAGTGAAGCCCAAGCGGGAAGAGAAGCGGATGAGCAGTTCTTC
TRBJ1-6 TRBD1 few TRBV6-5 CASNLGQGLSPLHF TGTGCCAGCAACCTAGGACAGGGTTTATCACCCCTCCACTTT
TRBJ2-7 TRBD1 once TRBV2 CASSEAEGTAYEQYF TGTGCCAGCAGTGAAGCCGAAGGGACAGCCTACGAGCAGTACTTC
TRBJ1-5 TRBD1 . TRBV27 CASSNRGNSNQPQHF TGTGCCAGCAGTAACAGGGGTAATAGCAATCAGCCCCAGCATTTT
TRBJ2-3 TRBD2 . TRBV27 CASSSIGLAPQYF TGTGCCAGCAGTTCCATTGGACTAGCCCCCCAGTATTTT
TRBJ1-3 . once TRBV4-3 CASSQGTPGNTIYF TGCGCCAGCAGCCAGGGGACACCCGGAAACACCATATATTTT
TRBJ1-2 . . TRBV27 CASSFQTGNYGYTF TGTGCCAGCAGTTTCCAGACAGGAAACTATGGCTACACCTTC
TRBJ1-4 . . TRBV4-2 CASSHRGENEKLFF TGTGCCAGCAGCCACCGGGGGGAGAATGAAAAACTGTTTTTT
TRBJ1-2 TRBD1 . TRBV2 CASSRRPGTGNGYTF TGTGCCAGCTCTAGGAGACCCGGGACAGGGAATGGCTACACCTTC
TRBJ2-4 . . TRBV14 CASSQDRTAGKNIQYF TGTGCCAGCAGCCAAGATCGGACGGCGGGTAAAAACATTCAGTACTTC
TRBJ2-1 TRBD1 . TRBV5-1 CASTLTGGNEQFF TGCGCCAGCACCTTGACAGGGGGCAATGAGCAGTTCTTC
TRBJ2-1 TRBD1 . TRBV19 CASRRTGWANEQFF TGTGCCAGTAGAAGGACAGGGTGGGCGAATGAGCAGTTCTTC